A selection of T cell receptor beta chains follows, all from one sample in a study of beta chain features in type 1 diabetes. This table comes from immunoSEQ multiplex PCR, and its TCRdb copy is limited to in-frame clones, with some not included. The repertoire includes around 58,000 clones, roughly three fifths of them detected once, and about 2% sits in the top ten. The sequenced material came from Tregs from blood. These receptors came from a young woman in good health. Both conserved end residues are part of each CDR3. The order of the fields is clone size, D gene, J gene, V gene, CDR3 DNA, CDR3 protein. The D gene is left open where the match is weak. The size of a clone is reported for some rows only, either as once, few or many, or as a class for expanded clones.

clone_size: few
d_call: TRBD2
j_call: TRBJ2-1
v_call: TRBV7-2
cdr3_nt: TGTGCCAGCAGCTTAGAAGGACTAGCGGATTTTTACAATGAGCAGTTCTTC
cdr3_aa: CASSLEGLADFYNEQFF

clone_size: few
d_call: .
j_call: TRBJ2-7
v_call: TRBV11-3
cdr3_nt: TGTGCCGTCTCTATCGGAAGAGGGAAAGGGCAGTACTTC
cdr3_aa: CAVSIGRGKGQYF

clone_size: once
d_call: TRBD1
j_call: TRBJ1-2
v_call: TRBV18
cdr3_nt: TGTGCCAGCTCACCAGCCGGGACAGGAAAGGACTACACCTTC
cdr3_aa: CASSPAGTGKDYTF

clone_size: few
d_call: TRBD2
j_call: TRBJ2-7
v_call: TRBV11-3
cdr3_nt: TGTGCCAGCAGCTATATAGCGGGAGGTTACGAGCAGTACTTC
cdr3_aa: CASSYIAGGYEQYF

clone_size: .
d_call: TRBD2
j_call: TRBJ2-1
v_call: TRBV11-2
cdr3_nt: TGTGCCAGCAGCTTTCTAGCGGGAGGGGCCTACAATGAGCAGTTCTTC
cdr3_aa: CASSFLAGGAYNEQFF

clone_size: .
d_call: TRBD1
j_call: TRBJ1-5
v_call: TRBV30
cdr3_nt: TGTGCCTGGAGTCAGGGGGCCGCGCCCCAGCATTTT
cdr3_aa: CAWSQGAAPQHF

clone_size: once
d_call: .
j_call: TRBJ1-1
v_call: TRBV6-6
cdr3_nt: TGTGCCAGCAGTTACTCTTTTACGGTCCCGAACACTGAAGCTTTCTTT
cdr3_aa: CASSYSFTVPNTEAFF

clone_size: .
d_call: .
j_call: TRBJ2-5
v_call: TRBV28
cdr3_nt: TGTGCCAGCAGCACGAGGGAGACCCAGTACTTC
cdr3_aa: CASSTRETQYF

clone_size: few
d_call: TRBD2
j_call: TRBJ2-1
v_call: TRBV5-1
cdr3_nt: TGCGCCAGCAGCTTTAGCGGGGGGTCCTACAATGAGCAGTTCTTC
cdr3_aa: CASSFSGGSYNEQFF

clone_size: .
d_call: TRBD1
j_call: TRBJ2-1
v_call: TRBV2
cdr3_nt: TGTGCCAGCAGTGAACAGGGGGCTCTAGGGAATGAGCAGTTCTTC
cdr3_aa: CASSEQGALGNEQFF

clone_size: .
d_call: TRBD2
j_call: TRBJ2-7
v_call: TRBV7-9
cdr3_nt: TGTGCCAGCAGCTTAGATCCAGCGGGGGACGGCGAGCAGTACTTC
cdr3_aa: CASSLDPAGDGEQYF

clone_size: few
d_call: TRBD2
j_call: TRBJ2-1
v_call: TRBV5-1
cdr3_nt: TGCGCCAGCAGCCCCGGACTAGCGGGAGTAAGTGAGCAGTTCTTC
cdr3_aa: CASSPGLAGVSEQFF

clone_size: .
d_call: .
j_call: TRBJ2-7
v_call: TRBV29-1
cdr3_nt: TGCAGCGTTGTTGGCCGGAGTTCCTACGAGCAGTACTTC
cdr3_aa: CSVVGRSSYEQYF

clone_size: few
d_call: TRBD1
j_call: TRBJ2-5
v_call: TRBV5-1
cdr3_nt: TGCGCCAGCAGCATAGGGACAGGGGGAGGAGAGACCCAGTACTTC
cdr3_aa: CASSIGTGGGETQYF

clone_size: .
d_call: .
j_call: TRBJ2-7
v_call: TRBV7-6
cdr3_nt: TGTGCCAGCAGCTTAGAAGGCAGCGGTCACGAGCAGTACTTC
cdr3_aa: CASSLEGSGHEQYF

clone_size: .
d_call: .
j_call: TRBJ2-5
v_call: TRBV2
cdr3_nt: TGTGCCAGCAGTGACGAAGCCCGGGGGACCCAGTACTTC
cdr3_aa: CASSDEARGTQYF

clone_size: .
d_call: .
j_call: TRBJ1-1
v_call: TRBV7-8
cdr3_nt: TGTGCCAGCAGCTTTCAGGGTCGGATGAACACTGAAGCTTTCTTT
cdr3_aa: CASSFQGRMNTEAFF

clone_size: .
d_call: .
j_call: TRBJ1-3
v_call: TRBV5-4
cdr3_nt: TGTGCCAGCCAGACAGGATCTGGAAACACCATATATTTT
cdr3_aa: CASQTGSGNTIYF

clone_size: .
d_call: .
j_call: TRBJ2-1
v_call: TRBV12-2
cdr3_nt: TGTGCAAGTCGCTTAGCCGGGACTAGCGGGAGGCCTTACAATGAGCAGTTCTTC
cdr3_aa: CASRLAGTSGRPYNEQFF

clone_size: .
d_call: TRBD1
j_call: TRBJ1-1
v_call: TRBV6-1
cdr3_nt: TGTGCCAGCAGTGGGGACAGATTGAACACTGAAGCTTTCTTT
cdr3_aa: CASSGDRLNTEAFF

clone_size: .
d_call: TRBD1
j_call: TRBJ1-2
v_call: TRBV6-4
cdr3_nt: TGTGCCAGCAGTGACTCTGGCAGGGGGAAAGGCTATGGCTACACCTTC
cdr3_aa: CASSDSGRGKGYGYTF

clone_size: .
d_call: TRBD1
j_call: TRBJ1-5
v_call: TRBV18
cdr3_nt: TGTGCCAGCTCACCAGAGGACAGGGAGGTCCAGCATTTT
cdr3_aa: CASSPEDREVQHF

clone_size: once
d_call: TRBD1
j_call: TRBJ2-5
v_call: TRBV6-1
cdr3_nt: TGTGCCAGCAGCACGAACAGGGGGCTTGAGACCCAGTACTTC
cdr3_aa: CASSTNRGLETQYF

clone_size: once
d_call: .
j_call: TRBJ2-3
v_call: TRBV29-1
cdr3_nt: TGCAGCGTTATTTTCTCCACAGATACGCAGTATTTT
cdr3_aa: CSVIFSTDTQYF

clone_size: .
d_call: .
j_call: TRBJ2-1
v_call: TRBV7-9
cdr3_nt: TGTGCCAGCAGCTACTCCCCCGGATTCGGACTGAGCTCCTACAATGAGCAGTTCTTC
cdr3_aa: CASSYSPGFGLSSYNEQFF

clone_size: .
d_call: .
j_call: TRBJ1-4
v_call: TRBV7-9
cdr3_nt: TGTGCCAGCAGCCCTCCAGGGAATGAAAAACTGTTTTTT
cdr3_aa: CASSPPGNEKLFF

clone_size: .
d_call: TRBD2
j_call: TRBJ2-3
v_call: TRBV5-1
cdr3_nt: TGCGCCAGCAGCCCAGCCGGGACTAGCGGGGGGGCCTCGGATACGCAGTATTTT
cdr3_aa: CASSPAGTSGGASDTQYF

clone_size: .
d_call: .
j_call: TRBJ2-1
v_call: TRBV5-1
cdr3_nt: TGCGCCAGCAGCGCACCTGCGGGCCGGTTGGGGCAGTTCTTC
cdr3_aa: CASSAPAGRLGQFF

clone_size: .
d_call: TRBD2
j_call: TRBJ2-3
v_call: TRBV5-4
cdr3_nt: TGTGCCAGCAGCTCTCAGCGGGGGCCGAGGACAGATACGCAGTATTTT
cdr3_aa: CASSSQRGPRTDTQYF

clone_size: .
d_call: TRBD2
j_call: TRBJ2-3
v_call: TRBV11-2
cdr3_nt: TGTGCCAGCGTGAGGACTAGCGCAGATACGCAGTATTTT
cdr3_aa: CASVRTSADTQYF

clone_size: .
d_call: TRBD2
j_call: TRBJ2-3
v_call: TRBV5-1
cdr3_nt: TGCGCCAGCAGCTTGCTGTCTAGCGGGAGAGCGAACACAGATACGCAGTATTTT
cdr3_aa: CASSLLSSGRANTDTQYF

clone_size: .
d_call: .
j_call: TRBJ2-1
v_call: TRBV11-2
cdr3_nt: TGTGCCAGCAGCTTAGTTCGCAGGCCAAATGAGCAGTTCTTC
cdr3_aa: CASSLVRRPNEQFF

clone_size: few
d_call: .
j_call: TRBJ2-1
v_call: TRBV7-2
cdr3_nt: TGTGCCAGCAGCCTGAGCCGTGAAAATGAGCAGTTCTTC
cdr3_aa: CASSLSRENEQFF

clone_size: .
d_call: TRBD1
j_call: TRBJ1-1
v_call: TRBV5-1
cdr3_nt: TGCGCCAGCAGCGCACCGGGACAGGGAATACGGAACACTGAAGCTTTCTTT
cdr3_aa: CASSAPGQGIRNTEAFF

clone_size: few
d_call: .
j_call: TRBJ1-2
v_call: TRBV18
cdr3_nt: TGTGCCAGCTCACTCAGGGAATCCGACTATGGCTACACCTTC
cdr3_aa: CASSLRESDYGYTF

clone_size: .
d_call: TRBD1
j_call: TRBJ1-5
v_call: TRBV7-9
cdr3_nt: TGTGCCAGCAGCTCGACAGGGTCCCATCAGCCCCAGCATTTT
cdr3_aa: CASSSTGSHQPQHF

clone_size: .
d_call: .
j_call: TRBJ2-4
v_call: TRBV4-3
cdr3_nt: TGCGCCAGCAGCCAAGACTTACATGCCAAAAACATTCAGTACTTC
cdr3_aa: CASSQDLHAKNIQYF

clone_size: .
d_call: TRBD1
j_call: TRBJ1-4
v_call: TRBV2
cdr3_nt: TGTGCCAGCTCATGGACAGGGGGAACAACTAATGAAAAACTGTTTTTT
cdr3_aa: CASSWTGGTTNEKLFF

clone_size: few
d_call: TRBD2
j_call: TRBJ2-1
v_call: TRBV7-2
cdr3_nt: TGTGCCAGCAGCGGATTAGCGGGGGGAACTGAGCAGTTCTTC
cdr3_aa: CASSGLAGGTEQFF

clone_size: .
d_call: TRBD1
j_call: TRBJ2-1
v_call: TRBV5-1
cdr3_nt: TGCGCCAGCAGCTCGGACAGGGGGGACTACAATGAGCAGTTCTTC
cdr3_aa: CASSSDRGDYNEQFF

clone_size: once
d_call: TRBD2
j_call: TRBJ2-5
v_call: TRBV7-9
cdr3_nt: TGTGCCAGCAGCCCGCAACTAGCGTCAGGGGAGACCCAGTACTTC
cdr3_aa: CASSPQLASGETQYF

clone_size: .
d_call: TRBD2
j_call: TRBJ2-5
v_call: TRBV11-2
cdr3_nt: TGTGCCAGCAGCTCTGGACTAGCGGGAGGAGAGACCCAGTACTTC
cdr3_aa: CASSSGLAGGETQYF

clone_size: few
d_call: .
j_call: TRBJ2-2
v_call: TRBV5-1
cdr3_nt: TGCGCCAGCAGGCCCCGGGACTTTAACACCGGGGAGCTGTTTTTT
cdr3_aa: CASRPRDFNTGELFF

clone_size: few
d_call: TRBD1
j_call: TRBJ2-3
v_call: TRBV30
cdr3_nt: TGTGCCTGGAGTGTTATGCGGACAGGATCAGATACGCAGTATTTT
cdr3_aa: CAWSVMRTGSDTQYF

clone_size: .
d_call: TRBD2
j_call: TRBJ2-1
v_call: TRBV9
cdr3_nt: TGTGCCAGCAGCGTAGGGCTAGCGGGACAATACAATGAGCAGTTCTTC
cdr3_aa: CASSVGLAGQYNEQFF

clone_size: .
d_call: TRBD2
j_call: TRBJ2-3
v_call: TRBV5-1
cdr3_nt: TGCGCCAGCAGCTTCGGACTAGCGGGGGCTGGGGCAGATACGCAGTATTTT
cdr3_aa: CASSFGLAGAGADTQYF

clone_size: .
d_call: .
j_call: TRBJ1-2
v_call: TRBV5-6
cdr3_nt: TGTGCCAGCAGCTCAGGACAGATTAACTATGGCTACACCTTC
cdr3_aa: CASSSGQINYGYTF

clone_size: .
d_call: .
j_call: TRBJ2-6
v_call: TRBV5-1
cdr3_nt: TGCGCCAGCAGCATACAGGGCTCTGGGGCCAACGTCCTGACTTTC
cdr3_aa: CASSIQGSGANVLTF